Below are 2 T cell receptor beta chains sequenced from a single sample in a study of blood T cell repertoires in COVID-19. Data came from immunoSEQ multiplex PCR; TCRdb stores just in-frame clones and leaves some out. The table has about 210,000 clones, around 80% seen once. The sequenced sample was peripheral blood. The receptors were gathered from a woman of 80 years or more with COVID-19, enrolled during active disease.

CDR3 nucleotides: TGCAGCGTTGCGACAGGGAGTAATTCACCCCTCCACTTT. Translated: CSVATGSNSPLHF. The rearrangement uses TRBV29-1 and TRBJ1-6, with 7 nucleotides matching TRBD1. The V and J ends lost 4 bases and 6 bases, in that order; junction bases with no gene match: 3. The CDR3 loop spans 13 amino acids. Germline values: CDR1 SQVTM, CDR2 ANQGSEA.

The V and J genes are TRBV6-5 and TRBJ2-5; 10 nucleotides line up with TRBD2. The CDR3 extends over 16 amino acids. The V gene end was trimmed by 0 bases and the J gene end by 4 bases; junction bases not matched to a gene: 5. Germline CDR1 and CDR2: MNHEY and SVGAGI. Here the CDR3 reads CASSYSPSGGRETQYF. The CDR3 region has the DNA TGTGCCAGCAGTTACTCCCCTAGCGGGGGTAGAGAGACCCAGTACTTC.